This T cell receptor beta chain was sequenced during a study of blood T cell repertoires in COVID-19. The assay was immunoSEQ multiplex PCR, and TCRdb's table has in-frame clones only and misses some. The sample yields 40,000 or so clones, approximately 81% seen once. This clone has a handful of counts. Sequencing was done on a sample of peripheral blood. The TCR was taken from a man between 60 and 75 years old with COVID-19, enrolled during active disease.

The CDR3 protein is CASSSQGEWYEQYF. CDR3 DNA sequence: TGTGCCAGCTCATCACAGGGGGAATGGTACGAGCAGTACTTC. J is TRBJ2-7 and V is TRBV18; 8 nucleotides agree with TRBD1. This CDR3 spans 14 amino acids. Germline V gene lookup returns CDR1 KGHSH and CDR2 LQKENI. The ends lost 5 bases at V and 4 bases at J; junction bases unmatched: 7. Together with reference TRBV18 and TRBJ2-7, the CDR3 gives the full variable domain: NAGVMQNPRHLVRRRGQEARLRCSPMKGHSHVYWYRQLPEEGLKFMVYLQKENIIDESGMPKERFSAEFPKEGPSILRIQQVVRGDSAAYFCASSSQGEWYEQYFGPGTRLTVT.